This entry lists 26 T cell receptor beta chains sequenced from one sample in a study of control samples from healthy donors and cancer patients. Generated by immunoSEQ multiplex PCR, the TCRdb table keeps only in-frame clones and is missing some. Among approximately 150,000 clones listed, almost 90% were seen once. Sequencing was carried out using blood. The source is a man younger than 35 in good health.

The rearrangement joins TRBV7-2 to TRBJ2-2; 7 nucleotides match TRBD2. This CDR3 is built from 17 residues. Germline V gene lookup returns CDR1 SGHTA and CDR2 FQGNSA. Unmatched junction bases numbered 11, after V lost 4 bases and J lost 3 bases. In DNA, the CDR3 is TGTGCCAGCAGCTCTCCTGGGAGGGGATCGTACACCGGGGAGCTGTTTTTT. It yields the protein CASSSPGRGSYTGELFF.

The chain has TRBV20-1 and TRBJ1-3, with D possibly being TRBD1 (6 bases). Looked up from germline, CDR1 is DFQATT and CDR2 is SNEGSKA (reference sequence). The V end was cut by 3 bases, the J end by 0 bases, with 12 bases between. The CDR3 totals 15 residues. DNA of the CDR3: TGCAGTGCTAGTCCGGGGGCGAGCTCTGGAAACACCATATATTTT. Translation gives CSASPGASSGNTIYF.

This chain links TRBV19 with TRBJ2-3; D uncertain. This CDR3 is 15 amino acids long. Trimming shortened V by 1 base and J by 6 bases, and 14 bases separated the two germline ends. The germline V gene encodes CDR1 LNHDA and CDR2 SQIVND (reference sequence). This CDR3 is CASSIAHRKEDTQYF. Written as DNA, the CDR3 is TGTGCCAGTAGTATAGCCCACCGAAAAGAGGATACGCAGTATTTT.

The chain links TRBV7-8 to TRBJ2-2; TRBD2 aligns across 8 bases. Germline trimming cut 0 bases from V and 10 bases from J; bases unmatched to any gene: 13. The CDR3 extends over 17 amino acids. Looked up from germline, CDR1 is SGHVS and CDR2 is FQNEAQ. Here the CDR3 DNA reads TGTGCCAGCAGCTTAGCGGGCTGGCGGGGGGTTAACCAGGAGCTGTTTTTT. Amino acid sequence: CASSLAGWRGVNQELFF.

The chain is built from TRBV30 and TRBJ2-5; D is unresolved. Trimming shortened V by 2 bases and J by 2 bases, and 9 bases separated the two germline ends. The V gene's germline CDR1 is GTSNPN and CDR2 SVGIG (reference sequence). The CDR3 runs 13 residues. The CDR3 loop reads CAWSLGTQETQYF. The CDR3 DNA is TGTGCCTGGAGTTTGGGAACACAAGAGACCCAGTACTTC. The complete variable domain, with remaining parts taken from reference TRBV30 and TRBJ2-5, reads SQTIHQWPATLVQPVGSPLSLECTVEGTSNPNLYWYRQAAGRGLQLLFYSVGIGQISSEVPQNLSASRPQDRQFILSSKKLLLSDSGFYLCAWSLGTQETQYFGPGTRLLVL.

The gene calls are TRBV6-6 and TRBJ2-1, with 14 nucleotides matching TRBD2. The trim removed 4 bases at V and 14 bases at J, leaving 10 bases unmatched. Germline V gene lookup returns CDR1 MNHNY and CDR2 SVGAGI (reference sequence). The CDR3 sequence is 15 residues long. CDR3 amino acids: CASSFQGLAGGAEFF. CDR3 DNA: TGTGCCAGCAGTTTCCAAGGACTAGCGGGAGGCGCCGAGTTCTTC.

A word on this clone: Other DNA sequences within the sample encode an identical CDR3. The V gene is TRBV2, the J gene TRBJ2-2, with TRBD2 matching over 15 bases. CDR1 is SNHLY, CDR2 FYNNEI, per germline. Trimming took 4 bases from V and 5 from J; bases not matched to a gene: 11. This CDR3 is built from 19 residues. The CDR3 here is CASSAGGLAGGDLTGELFF. CDR3 in DNA: TGTGCCAGCAGTGCGGGGGGACTAGCGGGGGGCGATTTGACCGGGGAGCTGTTTTTT.

Here the CDR3 reads CASSQDETLGTDTQYF. Written as DNA, the CDR3 is TGTGCCAGCAGCCAAGACGAGACTTTGGGCACAGATACGCAGTATTTT. The J gene is TRBJ2-3, the V gene TRBV4-2, with D unresolved. V gave up 0 bases and J gave up 1 base, with 11 bases separating them. The CDR3 loop spans 16 amino acids. Germline CDR1 reads LGHNA; CDR2 reads YNFKEQ.

For this clone: One junction end does not reproduce the germline sequence, and a read error may be involved. Other DNA sequences in this specimen translate into the identical CDR3. This chain joins TRBV7-2 and TRBJ1-1; D gene unclear. The CDR3 has 14 amino acids. Germline CDR1 SGHTA, CDR2 FQGNSA. CDR3 in DNA: TGTGCCAGCAGTTTAGGGCAGGAGAACACTGAAGCTTTCTTT. Its protein product is CASSLGQENTEAFF.

The genes are TRBV29-1 and TRBJ2-7; no clear D gene. Germline CDR1 is SQVTM and CDR2 is ANQGSEA. V lost 4 bases, J lost 5 bases, and 18 bases lay in between. CDR3 length: 14 residues. CDR3 residues: CSVGGDSLSDEQYF. The CDR3 DNA follows: TGCAGCGTTGGAGGTGACTCCCTATCCGACGAGCAGTACTTC.

The gene calls are TRBV6-2 or TRBV6-3 and TRBJ2-3; 8 bases align to TRBD2. The germline CDR1 and CDR2 sequences are MNHEY and SVGEGT. This CDR3 has 17 amino acids. The ends lost 2 bases at V and 0 bases at J; junction bases unmatched: 7. This CDR3 reads CASSYLRGGLSTDTQYF. The CDR3 DNA reads TGTGCCAGCAGTTACCTCCGGGGGGGCCTAAGCACAGATACGCAGTATTTT.

This clone was seen more than once but under ten times. The rearrangement uses TRBV9 and TRBJ2-2; 7 bases are shared with TRBD1. This CDR3 spans 18 amino acids. The germline V gene encodes CDR1 SGDLS and CDR2 YYNGEE. The ends lost 0 bases at V and 0 bases at J; junction bases unmatched: 8. CDR3 in amino acids: CASSVATRGQTNTGELFF. The CDR3 DNA reads TGTGCCAGCAGCGTAGCTACTAGGGGACAGACGAACACCGGGGAGCTGTTTTTT.

This clone was detected once. The chain recombines TRBV4-2 with TRBJ2-3, with 8 bases that match TRBD2. V was clipped by 7 bases and J by 2 bases; unmatched bases: 11. Germline assignment: CDR1 LGHNA and CDR2 YNFKEQ. CDR3 length: 16 amino acids. CDR3 in amino acids: CASTPGSGGVTDTQYF. For the CDR3, the DNA is TGTGCCAGCACCCCAGGGAGCGGGGGAGTCACAGATACGCAGTATTTT.

V is TRBV4-3 and J is TRBJ2-3; 7 bases are shared with TRBD2. This CDR3 spans 16 amino acids. Germline V gene data show CDR1 as LGHNA and CDR2 as YSLEER. V gave up 2 bases and J gave up 1 base; unmatched junction bases: 6. CDR3 in amino acids: CASSQSPAGGTDTQYF. The CDR3 DNA is TGCGCCAGCAGCCAATCCCCGGCGGGGGGCACAGATACGCAGTATTTT.

The CDR3 sequence: CASSHAEKLFF. The CDR3 DNA is TGTGCCAGCAGCCACGCAGAAAAACTGTTTTTT. The genes are TRBV14 and TRBJ1-4; no reliable D call. The V and J ends lost 3 bases and 8 bases respectively, with 4 bases between them. The CDR3 runs to 11 residues. CDR1 is SGHDN and CDR2 is FVKESK in the germline V gene.

This chain connects TRBV6-5 to TRBJ2-7; D uncertain. Trimming took 5 bases from V and 3 from J, leaving 8 bases between them. CDR1 and CDR2 from the germline V gene are MNHEY and SVGAGI. CDR3 size: 12 residues. As DNA, the CDR3 is TGTGCCAGCAGTACCCAGGTCTACGAGCAGTACTTC. It is translated as CASSTQVYEQYF.

This chain links TRBV3-1 (or the pseudogene TRBV3-2) with TRBJ2-3; D unclear. V was trimmed by 1 base and J by 8 bases, leaving 10 bases between them. Germline-derived CDR1 and CDR2 are LGHDT and YNNKEL (reference sequence). This CDR3 is built from 13 residues. In DNA form, the CDR3 reads TGTGCCAGCAGCCAAGGGATTACCGTTACGCAGTATTTT. Amino acid sequence: CASSQGITVTQYF.

This chain joins TRBV6-6 and TRBJ1-6; D not certain. V was shortened by 4 bases and J by 11 bases, with 21 bases between the two germline ends. The CDR3 is made up of 16 amino acids. CDR1 is MNHNY, CDR2 SVGAGI, per germline (reference sequence). The CDR3 bases are TGTGCCAGCAGTTCAAATAAAGCGGGGTCCGGTACACCCCTCCACTTT. This encodes CASSSNKAGSGTPLHF.

The rearrangement joins TRBV5-4 to TRBJ2-5; 9 bases align to TRBD1. Germline loops: CDR1 SGHNT, CDR2 YYREEE (reference sequence). V was pared by 4 bases and J by 5 bases, with 6 bases of the junction left unmatched. The CDR3 has 14 amino acids. The CDR3 protein is CASSITGGIETQYF. DNA of the CDR3: TGTGCCAGCAGCATAACAGGGGGCATCGAGACCCAGTACTTC.

The V call is TRBV4-2, the J call TRBJ2-5; 11 positions agree with TRBD2. This CDR3 region has 16 residues. With V trimmed by 0 bases and J by 4 bases, 4 bases remained unmatched. In germline, CDR1 is LGHNA, CDR2 YNFKEQ. CDR3 DNA: TGTGCCAGCAGCCAAGAAGGGCTAGCGGGGGGAGAGACCCAGTACTTC. Residues: CASSQEGLAGGETQYF.

There are a few counts of this clone. The CDR3 DNA is TGTGCCAGCAGAATCGCCACAGCCTACACTGAAGCTTTCTTT. Translated, it gives CASRIATAYTEAFF. The rearrangement links TRBV5-6 to TRBJ1-1; D is unresolved. CDR1 is SGHDT, CDR2 YYEEEE, per germline. This CDR3 is 14 amino acids long. Trimming left V 5 bases short and J 3 bases short, with 14 bases between.

This clone has at least ten counts. The chain recombines TRBV6-4 with TRBJ2-3; 10 bases line up with TRBD2. Germline assignment: CDR1 MRHNA and CDR2 SNTAGT. The CDR3 extends over 15 amino acids. Losses at the gene ends were 4 bases for V and 6 bases for J; bases not matched to a gene: 7. The CDR3 region has the DNA TGTGCCAGCAGTGTCATAGCGGGGGGTGAGGATACGCAGTATTTT. Translated, it gives CASSVIAGGEDTQYF.

This chain uses TRBV7-2 with TRBJ1-1; no definite D call. V was trimmed by 5 bases and J by 0 bases, leaving 10 bases between them. Germline-derived CDR1 and CDR2 are SGHTA and FQGNSA. CDR3 length equals 14 residues. This chain's CDR3 is CASSATRMNTEAFF. The CDR3 DNA reads TGTGCCAGCAGCGCGACTAGGATGAACACTGAAGCTTTCTTT.

The rearrangement joins TRBV27 to TRBJ2-7, with TRBD1 matching over 8 bases. J gave up 5 bases and V 5 bases, and 5 bases lay outside the gene matches. The CDR3 length is 13 residues. From germline, CDR1 is MNHEY and CDR2 SMNVEV (reference sequence). CDR3 residues: CASSPDRANEQYF. The CDR3 DNA follows: TGTGCCAGCAGTCCGGACAGGGCAAACGAGCAGTACTTC.

The rearrangement joins TRBV6-5 to TRBJ2-2; no reliable D call. The CDR3 is 13 amino acids. V was shortened by 5 bases and J by 8 bases, with 12 bases between the two germline ends. Looked up from germline, CDR1 is MNHEY and CDR2 is SVGAGI. CDR3 sequence (DNA): TGTGCCAGCAGTCCCCCGGACGGTGGGGAGCTGTTTTTT. Translating it yields CASSPPDGGELFF.

The chain combines TRBV14 with TRBJ2-5, with TRBD1 as a possible D gene (5 bases). Germline V lookup: CDR1 SGHDN, CDR2 FVKESK. V lost 0 bases and J lost 5, with 13 bases in between. CDR3 size: 15 residues. The CDR3 is CASSQDVGREETQYF. The CDR3, as DNA: TGTGCCAGCAGCCAAGATGTGGGGCGCGAGGAGACCCAGTACTTC.